The clone carrying this T cell receptor beta chain was seen more than once but under ten times. Losses at the gene ends were 4 bases for V and 8 bases for J; bases not matched to a gene: 20. The length of the CDR3 is 21 residues. CDR1 and CDR2 (germline): SGHVS, FNYEAQ. This record belongs to a study of blood T cell repertoires in COVID-19. Across the whole study: Spain, Italy and the United States supplied samples that represented acute and convalescent COVID-19. Nucleic acid was either cDNA or gDNA, and it came from T cells, B-cell-depleted T cells, or PBMCs.

Study processing details: Scientists estimated how many nucleated cells there were by amplifying reference gene primers. Sequenced by immunoSEQ multiplex PCR; TCRdb stores in-frame clones only, minus some. V, J and clone size are taken as reported in that table, and D and trimming were inferred from the DNA itself. The table has roughly 220,000 clones, 84% seen once. Sequences were obtained from peripheral blood. The chain carries TRBV7-6 and TRBJ2-1, with 16 bases lining up with TRBD2. This sequence originates from a woman between 35 and 50 years old who had recovered from COVID-19. As DNA, the CDR3 is TGTGCCAGCAGCTCGAGTCTGGGCACCCCGGGACTAGCGGGGGGGCGGGATGAGCAGTTCTTC. It encodes CASSSSLGTPGLAGGRDEQFF.